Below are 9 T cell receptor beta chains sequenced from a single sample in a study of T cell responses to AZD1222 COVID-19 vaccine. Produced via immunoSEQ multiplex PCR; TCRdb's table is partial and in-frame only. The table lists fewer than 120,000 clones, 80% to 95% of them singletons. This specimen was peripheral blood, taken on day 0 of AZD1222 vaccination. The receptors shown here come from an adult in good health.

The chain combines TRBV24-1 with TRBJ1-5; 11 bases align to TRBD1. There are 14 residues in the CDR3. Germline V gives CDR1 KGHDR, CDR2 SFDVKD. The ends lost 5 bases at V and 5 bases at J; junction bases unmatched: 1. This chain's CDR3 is CATSVGQGDQPQHF. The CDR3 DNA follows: TGTGCCACCAGTGTGGGACAGGGGGATCAGCCCCAGCATTTT.

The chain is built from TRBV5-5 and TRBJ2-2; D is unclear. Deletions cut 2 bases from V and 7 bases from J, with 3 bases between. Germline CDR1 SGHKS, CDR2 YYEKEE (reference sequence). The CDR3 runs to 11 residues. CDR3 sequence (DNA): TGTGCCAGCAGCTTTGTCGGGGAGCTGTTTTTT. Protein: CASSFVGELFF.

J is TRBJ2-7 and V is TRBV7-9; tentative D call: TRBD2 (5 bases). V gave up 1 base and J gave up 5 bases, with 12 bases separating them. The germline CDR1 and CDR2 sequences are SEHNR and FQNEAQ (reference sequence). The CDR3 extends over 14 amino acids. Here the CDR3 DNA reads TGTGCCAGCAGCTTAGGTGGACTCACAAACGAGCAGTACTTC. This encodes CASSLGGLTNEQYF.

The CDR3 DNA reads as TGTGCCAGCAGTCCACCGGGACAGGGGAAGGAGACCCAGTACTTC. Translated, it gives CASSPPGQGKETQYF. The rearrangement links TRBV6-6 to TRBJ2-5, with 10 bases that match TRBD1. V lost 5 bases, J lost 5 bases, and 8 bases stayed unmatched. CDR1 and CDR2 (germline): MNHNY, SVGAGI (reference sequence). This CDR3 is built from 15 residues.

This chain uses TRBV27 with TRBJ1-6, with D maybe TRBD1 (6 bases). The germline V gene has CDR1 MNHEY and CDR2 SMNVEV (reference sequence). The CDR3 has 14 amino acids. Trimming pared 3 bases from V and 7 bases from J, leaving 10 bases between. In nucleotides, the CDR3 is TGTGCCAGCAGTTTGGGGGGCTTAAATTCACCCCTCCACTTT. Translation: CASSLGGLNSPLHF.

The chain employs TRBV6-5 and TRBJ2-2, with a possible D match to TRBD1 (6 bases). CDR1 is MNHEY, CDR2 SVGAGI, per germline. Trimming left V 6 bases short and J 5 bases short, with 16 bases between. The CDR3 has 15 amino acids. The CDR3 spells CASSRDTGITGELFF. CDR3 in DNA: TGTGCCAGCAGCCGCGACACAGGGATAACCGGGGAGCTGTTTTTT.

CDR3 sequence (DNA): TGTGCCAGCAGCGCGGGGACAGGGGGGAACACTGAAGCTTTCTTT. Protein: CASSAGTGGNTEAFF. J is TRBJ1-1 and V is TRBV9, with 11 bases fitting TRBD1. V dropped 3 bases and J dropped 1; count of bases not matched to a gene: 2. The germline V gene encodes CDR1 SGDLS and CDR2 YYNGEE. CDR3 length: 15 residues.

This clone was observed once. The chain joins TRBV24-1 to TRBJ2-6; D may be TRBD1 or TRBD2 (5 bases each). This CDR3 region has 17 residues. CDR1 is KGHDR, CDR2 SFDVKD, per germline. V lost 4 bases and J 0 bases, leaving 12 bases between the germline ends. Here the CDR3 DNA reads TGTGCCACCAGTGACCCGGGACGGCACTCTGGGGCCAACGTCCTGACTTTC. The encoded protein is CATSDPGRHSGANVLTF.

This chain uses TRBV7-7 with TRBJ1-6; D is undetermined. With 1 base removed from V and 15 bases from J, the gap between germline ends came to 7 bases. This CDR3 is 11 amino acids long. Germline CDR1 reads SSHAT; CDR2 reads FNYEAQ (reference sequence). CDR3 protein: CASSLGRSLHF. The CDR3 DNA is TGTGCCAGCAGCTTAGGCAGAAGCCTCCACTTT.